The rows below give T cell receptor beta chains drawn from one sample of a study of cytomegalovirus exposure and HLA in healthy donors. Data came from immunoSEQ multiplex PCR; TCRdb stores just in-frame clones and leaves some out. The data contain some 250,000 clones, 85% to 90% of them singletons. Source material: PBMCs. All receptors come from a woman younger than 35 in good health and CMV-seronegative. CDR3s include the opening cysteine and the closing phenylalanine or tryptophan. Each record gives: clone size, V gene, J gene, CDR3 protein. The size of a clone is reported for some rows only, either as once, few or many, or as a class for expanded clones.

>few|TRBV6-5|TRBJ2-7
CASSGTSGGPVQYF
>NA|TRBV5-1|TRBJ2-5
CASRSGLQETQYF
>NA|TRBV5-4|TRBJ2-7
CASSLGPRRGEEQYF
>NA|TRBV6-1|TRBJ2-3
CASSEIRASTDTQYF
>NA|TRBV2|TRBJ2-7
CASSESRTGFLEYF
>NA|TRBV4-1|TRBJ1-5
CASSHQPGGRNQPQHF
>NA|TRBV7-9|TRBJ2-3
CASSRTSGGTDTQYF
>NA|TRBV7-9|TRBJ1-2
CASSPGTANYGYTF
>once|TRBV2|TRBJ2-3
CACPGTGVAGAGTDTQYF
>NA|TRBV9|TRBJ1-2
CASSPAGQNKHYGYTF
>few|TRBV28|TRBJ1-5
CASSLTRGTRQPQHF
>NA|TRBV2|TRBJ1-6
CASRGGQGNSPLHF
>NA|TRBV5-1|TRBJ2-2
CASSLGTGDTGELFF
>NA|TRBV19|TRBJ2-2
CASRRTDRGTGELFF
>NA|TRBV5-1|TRBJ2-3
CASSPKLAGSTDTQYF
>NA|TRBV5-1|TRBJ1-1
CASTLGTANTEAFF
>NA|TRBV4-2|TRBJ2-1
CASSETGGGRSYNEQFF
>NA|TRBV4-1|TRBJ2-5
CASTRTVIAGGQETQYF
>NA|TRBV4-1|TRBJ1-3
CASSQDLQATSGNTIYF
>NA|TRBV10-1|TRBJ1-1
CASSAGGANTEAFF
>NA|TRBV10-2|TRBJ1-1
CASSESRTGLTEAFF
>NA|TRBV7-7|TRBJ2-5
CASSLYTAGTQETQYF
>many|TRBV2|TRBJ2-2
CASTGLAGAKLSGELFF